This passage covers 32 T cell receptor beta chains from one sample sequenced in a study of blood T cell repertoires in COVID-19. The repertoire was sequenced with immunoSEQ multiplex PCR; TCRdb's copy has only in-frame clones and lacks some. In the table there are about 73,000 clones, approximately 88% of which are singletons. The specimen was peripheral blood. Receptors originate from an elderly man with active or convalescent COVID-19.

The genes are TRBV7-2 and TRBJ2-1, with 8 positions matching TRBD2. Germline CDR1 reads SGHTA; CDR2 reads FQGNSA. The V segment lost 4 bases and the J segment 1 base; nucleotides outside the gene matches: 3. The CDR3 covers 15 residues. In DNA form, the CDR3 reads TGTGCCAGCAGCTATACTAGCGGTTCCTACAATGAGCAGTTCTTC. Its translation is CASSYTSGSYNEQFF.

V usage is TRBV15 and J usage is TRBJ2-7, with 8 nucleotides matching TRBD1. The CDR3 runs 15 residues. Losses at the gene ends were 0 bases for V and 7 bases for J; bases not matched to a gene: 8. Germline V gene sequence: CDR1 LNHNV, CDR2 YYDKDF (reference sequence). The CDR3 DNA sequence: TGTGCCACCAGCAGAGATTACGGACAGGGTAGGGAGCAGTACTTC. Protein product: CATSRDYGQGREQYF.

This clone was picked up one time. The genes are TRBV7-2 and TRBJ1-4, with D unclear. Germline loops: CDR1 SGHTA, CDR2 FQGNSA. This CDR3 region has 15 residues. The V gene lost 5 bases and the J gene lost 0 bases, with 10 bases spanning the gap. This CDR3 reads CASSPRGPTNEKLFF. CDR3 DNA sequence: TGTGCCAGCAGCCCTAGAGGGCCAACTAATGAAAAACTGTTTTTT.

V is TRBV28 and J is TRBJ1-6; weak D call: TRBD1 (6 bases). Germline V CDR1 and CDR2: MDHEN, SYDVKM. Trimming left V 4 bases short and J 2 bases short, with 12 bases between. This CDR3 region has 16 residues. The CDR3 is CASSYGGAPYNSPLHF. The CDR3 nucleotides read TGTGCCAGCAGTTATGGGGGGGCCCCCTATAATTCACCCCTCCACTTT.

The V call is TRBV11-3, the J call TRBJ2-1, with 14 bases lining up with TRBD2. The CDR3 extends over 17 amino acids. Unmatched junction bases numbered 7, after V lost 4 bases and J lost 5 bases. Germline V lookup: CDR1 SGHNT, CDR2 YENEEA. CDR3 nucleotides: TGTGCCAGCAGCTCACGAACGGGACTAGCGGGAGACAATGAGCAGTTCTTC. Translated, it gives CASSSRTGLAGDNEQFF.

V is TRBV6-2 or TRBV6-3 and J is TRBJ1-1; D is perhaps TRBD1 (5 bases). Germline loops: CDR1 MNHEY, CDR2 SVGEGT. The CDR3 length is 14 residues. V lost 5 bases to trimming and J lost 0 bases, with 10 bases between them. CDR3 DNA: TGTGCCAGCAGTACACAGGTTGTGAACACTGAAGCTTTCTTT. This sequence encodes CASSTQVVNTEAFF.

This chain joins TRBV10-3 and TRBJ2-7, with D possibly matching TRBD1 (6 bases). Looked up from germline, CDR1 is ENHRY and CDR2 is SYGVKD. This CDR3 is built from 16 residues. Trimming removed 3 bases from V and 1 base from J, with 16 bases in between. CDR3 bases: TGTGCCATCAGTGATCCTCTTACCCAGGGGTCCTACGAGCAGTACTTC. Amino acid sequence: CAISDPLTQGSYEQYF.

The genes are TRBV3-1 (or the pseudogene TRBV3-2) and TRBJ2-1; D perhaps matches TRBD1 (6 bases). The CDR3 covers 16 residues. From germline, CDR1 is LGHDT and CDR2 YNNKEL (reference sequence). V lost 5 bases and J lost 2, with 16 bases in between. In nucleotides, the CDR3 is TGTGCCAGCAGCACCAGGGGAGCCGAGACCTACAATGAGCAGTTCTTC. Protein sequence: CASSTRGAETYNEQFF.

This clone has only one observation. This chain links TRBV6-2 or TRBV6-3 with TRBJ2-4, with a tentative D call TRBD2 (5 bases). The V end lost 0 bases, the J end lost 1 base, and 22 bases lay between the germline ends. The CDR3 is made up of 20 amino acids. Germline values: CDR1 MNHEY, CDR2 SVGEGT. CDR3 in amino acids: CASSYSNRGTAAPAKNIQYF. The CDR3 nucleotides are TGTGCCAGCAGTTACTCGAACCGGGGAACAGCGGCGCCGGCCAAAAACATTCAGTACTTC.

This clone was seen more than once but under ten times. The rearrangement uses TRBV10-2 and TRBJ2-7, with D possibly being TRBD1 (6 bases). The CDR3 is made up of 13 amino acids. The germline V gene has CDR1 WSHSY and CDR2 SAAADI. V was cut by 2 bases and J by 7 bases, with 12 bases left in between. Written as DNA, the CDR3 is TGCGCCAGCAGTGAGACAGGGCCATCTGAGCAGTACTTC. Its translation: CASSETGPSEQYF.

The CDR3 nucleotides are TGCAGCGTTGAGCTAGCACGCTATGGCTACACCTTC. As protein: CSVELARYGYTF. The rearrangement joins TRBV29-1 to TRBJ1-2; D unclear. Germline CDR1 reads SQVTM; CDR2 reads ANQGSEA. V shed 3 bases and J shed 4 bases, with 9 bases lying between them. This CDR3 is 12 amino acids long.

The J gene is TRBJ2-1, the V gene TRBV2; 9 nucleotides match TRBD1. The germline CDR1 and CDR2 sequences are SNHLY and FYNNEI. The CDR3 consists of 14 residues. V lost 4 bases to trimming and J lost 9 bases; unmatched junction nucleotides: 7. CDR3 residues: CASSVRTGAGEQFF. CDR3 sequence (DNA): TGTGCCAGCAGTGTACGGACAGGGGCCGGTGAGCAGTTCTTC.

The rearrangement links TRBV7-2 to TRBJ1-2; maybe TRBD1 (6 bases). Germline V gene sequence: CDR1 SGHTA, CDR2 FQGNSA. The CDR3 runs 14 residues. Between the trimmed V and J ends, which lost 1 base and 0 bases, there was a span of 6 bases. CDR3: CASSLGTANYGYTF. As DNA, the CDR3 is TGTGCCAGCAGCTTAGGGACAGCTAACTATGGCTACACCTTC.

The CDR3 loop is CSASDRFNEKLFF. CDR3 coding DNA: TGCAGCGCTTCGGACAGGTTTAATGAAAAACTGTTTTTT. This rearrangement joins TRBV29-1 to TRBJ1-4; 7 nucleotides agree with TRBD1. In germline, CDR1 is SQVTM, CDR2 ANQGSEA. This CDR3 is 13 amino acids long. The trim removed 7 bases at V and 4 bases at J, leaving 6 bases unmatched.

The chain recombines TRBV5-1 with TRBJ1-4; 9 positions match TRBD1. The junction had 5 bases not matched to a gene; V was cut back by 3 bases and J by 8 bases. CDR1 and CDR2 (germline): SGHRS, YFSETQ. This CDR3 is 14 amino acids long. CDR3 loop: CASSSGTGREKLFF. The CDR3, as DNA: TGCGCCAGCAGCTCCGGGACAGGGCGGGAAAAACTGTTTTTT.

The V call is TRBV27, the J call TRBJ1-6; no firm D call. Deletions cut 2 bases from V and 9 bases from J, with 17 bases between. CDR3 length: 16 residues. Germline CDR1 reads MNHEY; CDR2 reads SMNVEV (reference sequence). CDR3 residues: CASSLQTALGSSPLHF. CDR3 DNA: TGTGCCAGCAGTTTACAGACTGCGCTCGGGAGTTCACCCCTCCACTTT.

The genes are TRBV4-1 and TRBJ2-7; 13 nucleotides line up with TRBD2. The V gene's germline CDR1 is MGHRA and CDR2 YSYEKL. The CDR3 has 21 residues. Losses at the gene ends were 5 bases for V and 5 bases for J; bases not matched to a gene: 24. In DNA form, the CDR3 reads TGCGCCAGCAGCTCCCAGGTTGGACAGGGGAGACTAGCGGGGGGAAGTAACGAGCAGTACTTC. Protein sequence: CASSSQVGQGRLAGGSNEQYF.

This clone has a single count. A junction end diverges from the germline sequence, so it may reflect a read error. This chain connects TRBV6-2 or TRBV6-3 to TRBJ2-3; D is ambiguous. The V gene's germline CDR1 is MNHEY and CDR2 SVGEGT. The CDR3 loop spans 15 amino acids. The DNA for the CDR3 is TGTGCCAGCAGTCCCAGACTCAACGGCACAAATACGCAGTATTTT. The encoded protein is CASSPRLNGTNTQYF.

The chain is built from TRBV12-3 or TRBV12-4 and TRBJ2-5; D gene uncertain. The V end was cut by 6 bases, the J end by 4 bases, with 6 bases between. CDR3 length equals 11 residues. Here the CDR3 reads CASSSGETQYF. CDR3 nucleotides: TGTGCCAGCAGCTCGGGAGAGACCCAGTACTTC.

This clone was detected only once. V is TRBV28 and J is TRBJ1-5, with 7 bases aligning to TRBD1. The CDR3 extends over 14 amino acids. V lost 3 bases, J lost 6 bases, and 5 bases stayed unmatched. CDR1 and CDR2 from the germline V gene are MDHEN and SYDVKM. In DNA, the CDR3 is TGTGCCAGCAGTTTCGACAGGGAACCTCAGCCCCAGCATTTT. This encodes CASSFDREPQPQHF.

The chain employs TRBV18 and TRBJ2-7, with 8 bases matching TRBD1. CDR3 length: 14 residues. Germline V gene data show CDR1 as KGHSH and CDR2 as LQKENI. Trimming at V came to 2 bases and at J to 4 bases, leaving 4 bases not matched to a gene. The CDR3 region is CASSPRTGQYEQYF. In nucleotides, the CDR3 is TGTGCCAGCTCACCAAGGACAGGGCAGTACGAGCAGTACTTC.

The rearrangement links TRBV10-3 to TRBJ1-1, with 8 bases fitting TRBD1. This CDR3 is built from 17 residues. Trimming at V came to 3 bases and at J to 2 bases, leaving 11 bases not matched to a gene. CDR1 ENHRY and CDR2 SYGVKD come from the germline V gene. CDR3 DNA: TGTGCCATCAGTGAAAGGACAGGGACGTCTAGAAACACTGAAGCTTTCTTT. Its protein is CAISERTGTSRNTEAFF.

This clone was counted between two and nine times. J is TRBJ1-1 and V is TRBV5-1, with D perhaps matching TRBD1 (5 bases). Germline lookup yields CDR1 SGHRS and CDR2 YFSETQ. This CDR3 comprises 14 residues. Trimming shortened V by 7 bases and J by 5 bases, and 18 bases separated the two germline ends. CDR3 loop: CASRPDAGGTEAFF. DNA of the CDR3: TGCGCCAGCCGCCCCGATGCGGGGGGTACTGAAGCTTTCTTT.

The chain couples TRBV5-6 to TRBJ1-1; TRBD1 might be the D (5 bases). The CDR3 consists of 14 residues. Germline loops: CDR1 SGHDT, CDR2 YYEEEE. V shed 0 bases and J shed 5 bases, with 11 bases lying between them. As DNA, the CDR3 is TGTGCCAGCAGCTTGGTATCCGGGGGAACTGAAGCTTTCTTT. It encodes CASSLVSGGTEAFF.

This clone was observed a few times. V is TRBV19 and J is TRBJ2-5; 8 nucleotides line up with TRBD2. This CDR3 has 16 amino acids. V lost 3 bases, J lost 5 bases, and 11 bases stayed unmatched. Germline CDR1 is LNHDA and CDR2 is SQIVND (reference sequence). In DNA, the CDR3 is TGTGCCAGTAGTATTCGGCGGGGGGAATACGGGGAGACCCAGTACTTC. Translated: CASSIRRGEYGETQYF.

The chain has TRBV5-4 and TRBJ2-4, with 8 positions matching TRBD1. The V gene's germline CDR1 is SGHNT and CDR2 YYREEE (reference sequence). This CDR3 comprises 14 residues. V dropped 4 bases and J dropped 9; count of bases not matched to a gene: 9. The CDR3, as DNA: TGTGCCAGCAGCAAGGACAGGGCGAGTGTCATTCAGTACTTC. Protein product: CASSKDRASVIQYF.

The DNA for the CDR3 is TGCGCCAGCAGCCAGGGGACAGGGGGGGATGAGCAGTACTTC. Translating gives CASSQGTGGDEQYF. The chain combines TRBV4-1 with TRBJ2-7; 11 nucleotides line up with TRBD1. Germline CDR1 is MGHRA and CDR2 is YSYEKL. This CDR3 region has 14 residues. The V segment lost 3 bases and the J segment 7 bases; nucleotides outside the gene matches: 5.

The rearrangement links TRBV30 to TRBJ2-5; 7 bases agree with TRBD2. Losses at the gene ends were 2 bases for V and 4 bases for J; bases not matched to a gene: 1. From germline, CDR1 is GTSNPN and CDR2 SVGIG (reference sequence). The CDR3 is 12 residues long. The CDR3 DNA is TGTGCCTGGAGTATAGCGGGAGAGACCCAGTACTTC. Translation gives CAWSIAGETQYF.

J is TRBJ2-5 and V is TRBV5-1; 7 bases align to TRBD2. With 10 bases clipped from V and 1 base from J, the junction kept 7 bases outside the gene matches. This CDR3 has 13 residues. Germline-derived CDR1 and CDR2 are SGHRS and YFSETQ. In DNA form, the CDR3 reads TGCGCCTCCCAGCGGGGATCCCAAGAGACCCAGTACTTC. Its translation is CASQRGSQETQYF.

Here the CDR3 DNA reads TGCGCCAGCAGCCAAGAAGTCGGGGTCTGGGGGGGTGGCTACACCTTC. Translation gives CASSQEVGVWGGGYTF. The chain has TRBV4-1 and TRBJ1-2; TRBD1 is a possible D gene (5 bases). The CDR3 totals 16 residues. V lost 0 bases, J lost 7 bases, and 18 bases lay in between. The germline V gene has CDR1 MGHRA and CDR2 YSYEKL.

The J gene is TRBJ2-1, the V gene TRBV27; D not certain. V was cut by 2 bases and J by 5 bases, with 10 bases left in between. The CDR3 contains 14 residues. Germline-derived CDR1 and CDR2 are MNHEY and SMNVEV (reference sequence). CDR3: CASSLAAPNNEQFF. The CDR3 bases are TGTGCCAGCAGTTTAGCGGCCCCCAACAATGAGCAGTTCTTC.

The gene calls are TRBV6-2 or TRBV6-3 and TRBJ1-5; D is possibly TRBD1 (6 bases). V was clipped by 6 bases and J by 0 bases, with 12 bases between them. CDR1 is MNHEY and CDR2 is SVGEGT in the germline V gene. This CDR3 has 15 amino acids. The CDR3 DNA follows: TGTGCCAGCAGCTCTACAGGGCTTAGCAATCAGCCCCAGCATTTT. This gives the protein CASSSTGLSNQPQHF.